What follows describes a single T cell receptor beta chain. These data are taken from a study of a mutant IDH1 vaccine in newly diagnosed glioma. On the study more broadly: Sex among treated patients split roughly 62% male, around 40% female; mean age was roughly 42 years. Receipt of radiotherapy, temozolomide, or both preceded the study, and most received both.

V dropped 3 bases and J dropped 6; count of bases not matched to a gene: 6. This CDR3 region has 13 residues. Germline lookup yields CDR1 GTSNPN and CDR2 SVGIG (reference sequence). Clones were read by immunoSEQ multiplex PCR, and TCRdb kept only the in-frame ones, dropping some. The data show tens of thousands of clones, 80% to 95% seen once. Time point indicated: baseline, week 1 (first vaccination visit). Treatment here: pre-vaccination baseline after standard-of-care therapy. The chain recombines TRBV30 with TRBJ2-5, with 8 bases matching TRBD2. This sample comprised PBMCs, obtained from a glioma patient treated with radiotherapy, temozolomide or both. The clonotype comes from a man between 25 and 39 years old with glioma. The CDR3 sequence is CAWSPIAGKTQYF. DNA for the CDR3: TGTGCCTGGAGCCCAATAGCGGGAAAGACCCAGTACTTC.